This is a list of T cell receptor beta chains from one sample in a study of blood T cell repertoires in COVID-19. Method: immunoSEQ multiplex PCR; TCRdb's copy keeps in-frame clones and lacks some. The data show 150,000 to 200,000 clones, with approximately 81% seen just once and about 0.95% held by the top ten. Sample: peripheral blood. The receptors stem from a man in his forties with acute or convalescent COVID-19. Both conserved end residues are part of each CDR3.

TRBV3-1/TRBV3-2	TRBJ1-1	CASSQESHGLSNTEAFF
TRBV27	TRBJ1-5	CASSLGWGHGQPQHF
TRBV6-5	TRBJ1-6	CASRRRDNSPLHF
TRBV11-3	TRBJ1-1	CASSLGLYTEAFF
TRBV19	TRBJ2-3	CASSIDLAGSTDTQYF
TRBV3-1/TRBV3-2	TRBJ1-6	CASSPPGPLNSPLHF
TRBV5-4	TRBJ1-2	CASSLEPPREGSYGYTF
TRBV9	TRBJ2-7	CASSTQTGASYEQYF
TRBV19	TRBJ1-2	CASVQLGDTLGYTF
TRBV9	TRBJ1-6	CASSVAPGSTNSPLHF
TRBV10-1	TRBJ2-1	CASSTFGNEQFF
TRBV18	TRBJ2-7	CASSHSTGATEQYF
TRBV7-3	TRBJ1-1	CASSLGQNTEAFF
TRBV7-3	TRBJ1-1	CASSLTPGLGAFF
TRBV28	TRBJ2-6	CASSLAGTALSGANVLTF
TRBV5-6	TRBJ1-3	CASSPTGNSGNTIYF
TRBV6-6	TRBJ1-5	CASRAGGFQPQHF
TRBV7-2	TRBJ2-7	CASSTGGGGALRVEQYF
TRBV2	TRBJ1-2	CASSSGQGYGYTF
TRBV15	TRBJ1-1	CATSPAGRVTEAFF
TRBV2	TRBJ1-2	CASSLLGGANYGYTF
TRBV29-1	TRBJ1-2	CSVDGAGGYGYTF
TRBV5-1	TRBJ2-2	CASSRGPGTSGGPAGELFF
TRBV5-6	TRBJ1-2	CASSLRNNYGYTF
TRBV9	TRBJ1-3	CASSGRDSISGNTIYF
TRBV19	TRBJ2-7	CASSRTSKSSYEQYF
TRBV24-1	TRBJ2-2	CATSLGDRDTGELFF
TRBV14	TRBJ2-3	CASSQVALAGSQYF
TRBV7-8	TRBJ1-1	CASSLMDRDTEAFF
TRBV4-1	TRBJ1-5	CASSQGDRGASQPQHF
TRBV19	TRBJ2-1	CASSDGTRRDNEQFF
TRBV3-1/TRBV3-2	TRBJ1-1	CASSQQGSAEAFF
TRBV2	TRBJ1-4	CASSGDRVEKLFF
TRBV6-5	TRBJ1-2	CASRDRGVGGYTF
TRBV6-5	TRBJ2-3	CASSLLAGEDTQYF
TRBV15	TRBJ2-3	CATSREVKPRRGDTQYF
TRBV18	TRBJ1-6	CASSTSGPYNSPLHF
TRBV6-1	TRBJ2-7	CASSEGSYEQYF
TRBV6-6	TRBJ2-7	CASNARGTSGIYEQYF
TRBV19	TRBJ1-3	CASSLASVGNTIYF
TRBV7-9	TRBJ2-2	CASSPIETENTGELFF
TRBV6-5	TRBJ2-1	CASTLRGTGYEFF